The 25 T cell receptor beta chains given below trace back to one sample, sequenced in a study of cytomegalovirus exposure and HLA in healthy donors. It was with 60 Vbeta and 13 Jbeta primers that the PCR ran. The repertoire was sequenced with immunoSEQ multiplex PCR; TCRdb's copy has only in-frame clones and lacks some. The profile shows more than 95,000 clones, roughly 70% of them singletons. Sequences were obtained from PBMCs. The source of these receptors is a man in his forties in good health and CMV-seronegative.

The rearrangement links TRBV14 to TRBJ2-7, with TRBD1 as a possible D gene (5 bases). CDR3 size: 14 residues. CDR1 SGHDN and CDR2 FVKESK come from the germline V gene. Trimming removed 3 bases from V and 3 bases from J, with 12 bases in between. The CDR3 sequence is CASSHPRQGYEQYF. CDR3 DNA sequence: TGTGCCAGCAGCCACCCTCGCCAGGGCTACGAGCAGTACTTC.

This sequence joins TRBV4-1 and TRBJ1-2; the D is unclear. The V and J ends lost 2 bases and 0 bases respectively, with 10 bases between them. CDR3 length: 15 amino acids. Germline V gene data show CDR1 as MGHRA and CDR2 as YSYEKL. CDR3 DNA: TGCGCCAGCAGCCAACGAACAGTCACTAACTATGGCTACACCTTC. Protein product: CASSQRTVTNYGYTF.

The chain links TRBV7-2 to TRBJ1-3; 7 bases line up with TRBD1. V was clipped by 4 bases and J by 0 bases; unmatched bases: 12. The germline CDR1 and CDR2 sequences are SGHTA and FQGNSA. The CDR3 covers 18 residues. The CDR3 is CASSWKTTGTISGNTIYF. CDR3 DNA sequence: TGTGCCAGCAGCTGGAAAACGACAGGGACGATCTCTGGAAACACCATATATTTT. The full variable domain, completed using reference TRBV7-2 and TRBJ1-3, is GAGVSQSPSNKVTEKGKDVELRCDPISGHTALYWYRQSLGQGLEFLIYFQGNSAPDKSGLPSDRFSAERTGGSVSTLTIQRTQQEDSAVYLCASSWKTTGTISGNTIYFGEGSWLTVV.

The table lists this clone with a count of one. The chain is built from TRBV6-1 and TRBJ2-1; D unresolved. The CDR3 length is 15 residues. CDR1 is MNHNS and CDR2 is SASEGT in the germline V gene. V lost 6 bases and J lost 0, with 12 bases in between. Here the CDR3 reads CASSASASSYNEQFF. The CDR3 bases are TGTGCCAGCAGCGCCAGCGCGAGCTCCTACAATGAGCAGTTCTTC.

CDR3 nucleotide sequence: TGTGCCAGCAGCTCCGGACAGGGGAATGAAAAACTGTTTTTT. It encodes CASSSGQGNEKLFF. The chain carries TRBV7-9 and TRBJ1-4; 9 bases are a match to TRBD1. CDR1 is SEHNR and CDR2 is FQNEAQ in the germline V gene (reference sequence). Trimming cost V 4 bases and J 5 bases; bases outside gene matches: 2. The CDR3 sequence is 14 residues long.

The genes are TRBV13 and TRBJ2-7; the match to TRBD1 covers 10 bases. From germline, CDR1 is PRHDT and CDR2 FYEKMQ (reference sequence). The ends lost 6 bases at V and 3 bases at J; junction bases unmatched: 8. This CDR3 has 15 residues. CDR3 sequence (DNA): TGTGCCAGCAGTTCAACCCGGACAGGGGGCTACGAGCAGTACTTC. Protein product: CASSSTRTGGYEQYF.

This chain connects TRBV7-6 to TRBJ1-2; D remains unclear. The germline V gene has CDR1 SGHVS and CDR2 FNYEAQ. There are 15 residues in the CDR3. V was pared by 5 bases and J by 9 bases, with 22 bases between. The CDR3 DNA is TGTGCCAGCAGCCTTTGGACCGGGGTGGGGAGCAGCTACACCTTC. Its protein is CASSLWTGVGSSYTF.

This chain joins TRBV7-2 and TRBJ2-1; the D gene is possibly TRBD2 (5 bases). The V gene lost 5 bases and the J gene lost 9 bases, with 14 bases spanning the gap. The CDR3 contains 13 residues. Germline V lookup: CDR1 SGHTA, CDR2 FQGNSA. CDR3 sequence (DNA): TGTGCCAGCAGCCCGACGGGAAGTGGTGAGCAGTTCTTC. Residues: CASSPTGSGEQFF. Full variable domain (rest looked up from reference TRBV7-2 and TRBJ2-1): GAGVSQSPSNKVTEKGKDVELRCDPISGHTALYWYRQSLGQGLEFLIYFQGNSAPDKSGLPSDRFSAERTGGSVSTLTIQRTQQEDSAVYLCASSPTGSGEQFFGPGTRLTVL.

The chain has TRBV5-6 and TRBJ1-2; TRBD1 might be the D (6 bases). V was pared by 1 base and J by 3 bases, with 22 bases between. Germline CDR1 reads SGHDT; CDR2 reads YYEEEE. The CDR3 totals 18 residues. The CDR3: CASSLYPDGTPGDYGYTF. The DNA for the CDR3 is TGTGCCAGCAGCTTGTACCCGGATGGGACACCCGGCGACTATGGCTACACCTTC.

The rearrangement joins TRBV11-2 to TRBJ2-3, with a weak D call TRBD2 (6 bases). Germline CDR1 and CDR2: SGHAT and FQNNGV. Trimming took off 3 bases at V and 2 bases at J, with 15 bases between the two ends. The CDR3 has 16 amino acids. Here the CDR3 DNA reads TGTGCCAGCAGCTTTTCGAGCGGGCGGTACACAGATACGCAGTATTTT. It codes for CASSFSSGRYTDTQYF.

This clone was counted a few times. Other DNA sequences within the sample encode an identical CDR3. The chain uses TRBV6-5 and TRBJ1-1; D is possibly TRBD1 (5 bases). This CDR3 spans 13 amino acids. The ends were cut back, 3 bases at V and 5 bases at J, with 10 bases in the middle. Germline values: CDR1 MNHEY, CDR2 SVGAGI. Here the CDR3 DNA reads TGTGCCAGCAGTTATCAGGGAGGGACTGAAGCTTTCTTT. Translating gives CASSYQGGTEAFF.

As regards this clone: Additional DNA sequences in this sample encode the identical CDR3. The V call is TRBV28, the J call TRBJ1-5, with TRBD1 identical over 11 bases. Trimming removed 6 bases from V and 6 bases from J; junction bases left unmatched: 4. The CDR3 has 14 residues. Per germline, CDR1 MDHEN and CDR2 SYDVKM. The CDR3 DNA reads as TGTGCCAGCAGCTCGGACAGGGGGCGTCAGCCCCAGCATTTT. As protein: CASSSDRGRQPQHF.

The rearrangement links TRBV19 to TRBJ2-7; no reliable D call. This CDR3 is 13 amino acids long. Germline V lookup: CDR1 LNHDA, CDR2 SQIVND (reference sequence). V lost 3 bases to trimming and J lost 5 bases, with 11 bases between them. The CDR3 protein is CASSIGPWDEQYF. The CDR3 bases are TGTGCCAGTAGTATTGGGCCCTGGGACGAGCAGTACTTC.

The CDR3 nucleotides read TGTGCCAGCAGTGCAGGGAATCAGCCCCAGCATTTT. This codes for CASSAGNQPQHF. The genes are TRBV27 and TRBJ1-5; possibly TRBD1 for D (5 bases). V was clipped by 5 bases and J by 4 bases, with 6 bases between them. CDR1 and CDR2 from the germline V gene are MNHEY and SMNVEV (reference sequence). The CDR3 sequence is 12 residues long.

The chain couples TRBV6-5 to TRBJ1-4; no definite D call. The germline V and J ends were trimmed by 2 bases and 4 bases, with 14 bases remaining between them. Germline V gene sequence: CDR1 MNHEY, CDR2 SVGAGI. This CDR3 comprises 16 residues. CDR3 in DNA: TGTGCCAGCAGTTACGATCTGAGTTTTGGTAATGAAAAACTGTTTTTT. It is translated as CASSYDLSFGNEKLFF.

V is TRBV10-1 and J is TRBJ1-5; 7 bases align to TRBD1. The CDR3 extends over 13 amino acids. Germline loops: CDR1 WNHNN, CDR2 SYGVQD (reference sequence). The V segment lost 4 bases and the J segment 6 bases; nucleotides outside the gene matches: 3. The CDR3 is CASSGQGGQPQHF. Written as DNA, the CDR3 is TGCGCCAGCAGTGGACAGGGTGGTCAGCCCCAGCATTTT.

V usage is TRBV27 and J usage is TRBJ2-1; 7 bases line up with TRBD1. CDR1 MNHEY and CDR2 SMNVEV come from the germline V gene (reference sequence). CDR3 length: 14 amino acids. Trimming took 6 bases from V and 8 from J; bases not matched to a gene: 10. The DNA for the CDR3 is TGTGCCAGCAGCCCCGGGACAGCGCTACATGAGCAGTTCTTC. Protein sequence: CASSPGTALHEQFF.

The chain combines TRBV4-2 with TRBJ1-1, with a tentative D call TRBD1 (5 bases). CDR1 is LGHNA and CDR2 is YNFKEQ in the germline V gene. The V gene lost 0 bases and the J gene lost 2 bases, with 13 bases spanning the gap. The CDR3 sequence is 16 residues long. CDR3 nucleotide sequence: TGTGCCAGCAGCCAAGAGACTCCGGGGGGTAACACTGAAGCTTTCTTT. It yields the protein CASSQETPGGNTEAFF.

Written as DNA, the CDR3 is TGTGCCAGCAGTTACTCGAAGGGACTCCCCACAGATACGCAGTATTTT. Its translation: CASSYSKGLPTDTQYF. The rearrangement joins TRBV6-5 to TRBJ2-3; weak D call: TRBD2 (6 bases). Germline CDR1 MNHEY, CDR2 SVGAGI. V was trimmed by 0 bases and J by 2 bases, leaving 12 bases between them. The CDR3 covers 16 residues.

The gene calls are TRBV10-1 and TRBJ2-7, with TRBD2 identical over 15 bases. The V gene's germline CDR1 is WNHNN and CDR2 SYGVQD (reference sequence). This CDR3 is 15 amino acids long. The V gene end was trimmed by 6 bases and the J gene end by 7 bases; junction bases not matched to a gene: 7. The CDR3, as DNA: TGCGCCAGCAGAAGGACTAGCGGGGGGGCGGGGGAGCAGTACTTC. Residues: CASRRTSGGAGEQYF.

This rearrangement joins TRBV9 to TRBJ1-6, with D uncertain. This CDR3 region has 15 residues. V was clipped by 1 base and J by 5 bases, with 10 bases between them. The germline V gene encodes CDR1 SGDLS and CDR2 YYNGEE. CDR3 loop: CASSVSPGNNSPLHF. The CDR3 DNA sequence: TGTGCCAGCAGCGTATCCCCGGGGAATAATTCACCCCTCCACTTT. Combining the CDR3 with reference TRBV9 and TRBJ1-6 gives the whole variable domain DSGVTQTPKHLITATGQRVTLRCSPRSGDLSVYWYQQSLDQGLQFLIQYYNGEERAKGNILERFSAQQFPDLHSELNLSSLELGDSALYFCASSVSPGNNSPLHFGNGTRLTVT.

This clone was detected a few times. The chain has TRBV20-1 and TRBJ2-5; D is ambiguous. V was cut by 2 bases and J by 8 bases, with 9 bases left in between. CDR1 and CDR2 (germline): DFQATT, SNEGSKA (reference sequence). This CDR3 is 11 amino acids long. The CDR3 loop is CSARLQKTQYF. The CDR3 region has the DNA TGCAGTGCTAGACTCCAGAAAACCCAGTACTTC.

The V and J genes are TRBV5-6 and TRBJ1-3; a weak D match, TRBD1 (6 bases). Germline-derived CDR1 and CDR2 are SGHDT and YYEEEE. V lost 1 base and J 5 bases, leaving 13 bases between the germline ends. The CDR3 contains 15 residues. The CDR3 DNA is TGTGCCAGCAGCTTGTATTTCCAGGGGAGAAACACCATATATTTT. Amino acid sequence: CASSLYFQGRNTIYF. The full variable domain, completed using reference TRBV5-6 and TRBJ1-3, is DAGVTQSPTHLIKTRGQQVTLRCSPKSGHDTVSWYQQALGQGPQFIFQYYEEEERQRGNFPDRFSGHQFPNYSSELNVNALLLGDSALYLCASSLYFQGRNTIYFGEGSWLTVV.

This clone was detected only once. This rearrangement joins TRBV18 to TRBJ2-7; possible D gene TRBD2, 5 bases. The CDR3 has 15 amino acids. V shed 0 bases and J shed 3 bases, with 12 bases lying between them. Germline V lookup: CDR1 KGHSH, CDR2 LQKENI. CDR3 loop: CASSPPGEKGYEQYF. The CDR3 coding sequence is TGTGCCAGCTCACCACCGGGAGAGAAAGGCTACGAGCAGTACTTC. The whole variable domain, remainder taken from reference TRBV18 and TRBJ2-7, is NAGVMQNPRHLVRRRGQEARLRCSPMKGHSHVYWYRQLPEEGLKFMVYLQKENIIDESGMPKERFSAEFPKEGPSILRIQQVVRGDSAAYFCASSPPGEKGYEQYFGPGTRLTVT.

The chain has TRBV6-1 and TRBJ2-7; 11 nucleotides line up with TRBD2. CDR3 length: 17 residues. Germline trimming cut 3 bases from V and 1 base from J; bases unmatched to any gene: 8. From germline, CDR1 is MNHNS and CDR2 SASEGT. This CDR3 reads CASSDPLSGGGSYEQYF. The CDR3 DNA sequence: TGTGCCAGCAGTGACCCCCTTAGCGGGGGGGGGTCCTACGAGCAGTACTTC.